This TCR beta chain was obtained from a study of T cells in Graves' hyperthyroidism and ophthalmopathy. The CDR3 is 15 residues long. V dropped 4 bases and J dropped 2 bases, with 15 bases sitting between them. The germline gives CDR1 GTSNPN, CDR2 SVGIG (reference sequence). Study findings and constraints: The authors' 13 V-J model separated ophthalmopathy from stable hyperthyroidism. Within blood appeared most thyroid clonotypes that had expanded above 0.001.

RNA transcripts served as the template for amplifying TCR beta CDR3 regions. Researchers ran a first-round RT-PCR on the TCR CDR3 using the HTBI primer set. TCRdb independently ran MiXCR on the multiplex PCR reads; one entry per CDR3 protein. The sample lists some 500,000 distinct CDR3 sequences; 16% were seen once. Ophthalmopathy in the patients scored at least 3 on Clinical Activity Score and at least 4 on NOSPECS grade, lasting under 3 months. An approximately 9.4 ml volume of fresh peripheral blood provided the PBMCs. The sample holds many counts of this clonotype. Antigen unknown. Sequencing used blood. The V call is TRBV30, the J call TRBJ2-1, with D hard to call. The origin of this receptor is a woman aged 30 to 39 with Graves' ophthalmopathy. The CDR3 here is CAWTPRYPAYNEQFF. CDR3 in DNA: TGTGCCTGGACCCCGAGGTATCCCGCCTACAATGAGCAGTTCTTC.